This T cell receptor beta chain was sequenced during a study of blood T cell repertoires in COVID-19. TCRdb's table, derived via immunoSEQ multiplex PCR, lists solely in-frame clones and lacks some. The data show approximately 230,000 clones, about 89% seen once. J gave up 2 bases and V 6 bases, and 5 bases lay outside the gene matches. Per the germline V gene, CDR1 is MDHEN and CDR2 is SYDVKM. This CDR3 is 15 amino acids long. The receptor's source is a woman aged 25 to 39 who had recovered from COVID-19. The genes are TRBV28 and TRBJ1-5, with 9 bases aligning to TRBD1. The specimen sequenced was PBMCs or T cells enriched from blood (not recorded which). The CDR3 DNA reads as TGTGCCAGCAGGGGACAGGGTTCGGGCAATCAGCCCCAGCATTTT. It yields the protein CASRGQGSGNQPQHF.